This T cell receptor (beta chain) was obtained from a study of T cell repertoires in cytomegalovirus infection (dated by TCRdb to between 2018 and 2021). Regarding the research as a whole: Donor HLA type was relevant to the analysis, because carriage of CMV infection together with the matching HLA type was indicated by public TCR beta signatures. The paper's findings and limits, for the study overall: The ex vivo response was dominated by HLA-C-restricted CMV-specific TCR beta clonotypes, and the single most frequent clonotype in two of eight donors was supplied by these HLA-C-restricted clonotypes. In both this cohort and an independent cohort of a few hundred donors, the cumulative frequency of public TCR beta family members distinguished carriers of CMV infection plus the relevant HLA type.

The sample was run on an Illumina HiSeq 1500. TCRdb reworked the public reads: Q25 trimming with fastp, MiXCR clone assembly, productive beta chains retained. Every distinct CDR3 protein forms one entry, paired with its most common genes and DNA. In this sample the table shows around 490,000 distinct CDR3 sequences, less than 30% of which occur a single time. The ten largest account for 13% of the sample. About this clonotype itself: Its specific antigen is unknown. Nothing much larger sits one base from this clone, and base qualities are not available.

The origin of this receptor is a human donor in good health (CMV status not recorded). Some clones in this sample may be carry-over from other donors' samples. The material sequenced was PBMCs.

DNA sequence: TGTGCCAGCAGCCGACTAGGGGTAGATACGCAGTATTTT. This encodes CASSRLGVDTQYF. The rearrangement combines TRBV7-9 with TRBJ2-3, with a weak D call of TRBD2 (6 bases match). V is cut by 5 bases and J by 5 bases, and the space between the germline ends is 11 bases. Taken from the germline V gene (reference sequence), the CDR1 and CDR2 loops are SEHNR and FQNEAQ. Inclusive of the bounding cysteine and phenylalanine, the CDR3 is 13 residues long. CDR3 DNA is the only sequence kept; it has 39 bases, read in frame from the first base.